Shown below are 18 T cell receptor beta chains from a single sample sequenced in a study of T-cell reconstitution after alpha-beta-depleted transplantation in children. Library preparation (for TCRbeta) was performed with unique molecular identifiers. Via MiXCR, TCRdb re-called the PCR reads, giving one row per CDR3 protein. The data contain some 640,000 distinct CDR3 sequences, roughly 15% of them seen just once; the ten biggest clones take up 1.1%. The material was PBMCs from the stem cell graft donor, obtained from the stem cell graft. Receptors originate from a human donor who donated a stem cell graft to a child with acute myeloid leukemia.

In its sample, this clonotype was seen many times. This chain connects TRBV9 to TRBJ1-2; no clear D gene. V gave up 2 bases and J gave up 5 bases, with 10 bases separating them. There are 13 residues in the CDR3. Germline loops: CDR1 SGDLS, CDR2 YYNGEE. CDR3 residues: CASSVGQKYGYTF. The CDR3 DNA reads TGTGCCAGCAGCGTCGGTCAGAAGTATGGCTACACCTTC.

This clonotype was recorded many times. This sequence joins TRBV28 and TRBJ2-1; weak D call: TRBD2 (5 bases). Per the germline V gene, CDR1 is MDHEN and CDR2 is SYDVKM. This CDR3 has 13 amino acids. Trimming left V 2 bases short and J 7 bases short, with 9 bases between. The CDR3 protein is CASSLTGVNEQFF. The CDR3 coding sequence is TGTGCCAGCAGTTTAACCGGGGTTAATGAGCAGTTCTTC.

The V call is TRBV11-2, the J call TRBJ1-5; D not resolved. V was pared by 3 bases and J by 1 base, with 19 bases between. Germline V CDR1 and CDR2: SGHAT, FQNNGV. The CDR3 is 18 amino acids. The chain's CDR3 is CASSFSFAVSGSNQPQHF. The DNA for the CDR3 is TGTGCCAGCAGCTTCAGTTTCGCGGTTAGTGGCAGCAATCAGCCCCAGCATTTT. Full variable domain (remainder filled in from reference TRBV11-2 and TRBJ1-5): EAGVAQSPRYKIIEKRQSVAFWCNPISGHATLYWYQQILGQGPKLLIQFQNNGVVDDSQLPKDRFSAERLKGVDSTLKIQPAKLEDSAVYLCASSFSFAVSGSNQPQHFGDGTRLSIL.

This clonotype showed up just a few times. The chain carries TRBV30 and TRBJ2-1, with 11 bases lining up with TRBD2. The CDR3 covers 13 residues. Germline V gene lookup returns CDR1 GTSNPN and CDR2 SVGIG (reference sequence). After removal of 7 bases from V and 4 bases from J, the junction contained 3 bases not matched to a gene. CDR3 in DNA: TGTGCCTTGGGACTAGCGGCGTACAATGAGCAGTTCTTC. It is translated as CALGLAAYNEQFF.

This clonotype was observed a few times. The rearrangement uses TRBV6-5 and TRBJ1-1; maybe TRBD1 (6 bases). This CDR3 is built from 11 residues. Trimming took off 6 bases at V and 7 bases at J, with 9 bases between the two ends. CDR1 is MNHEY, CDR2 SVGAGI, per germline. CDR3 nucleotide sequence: TGTGCCAGCAGGACAGGTCGTGAAGCTTTCTTT. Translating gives CASRTGREAFF.

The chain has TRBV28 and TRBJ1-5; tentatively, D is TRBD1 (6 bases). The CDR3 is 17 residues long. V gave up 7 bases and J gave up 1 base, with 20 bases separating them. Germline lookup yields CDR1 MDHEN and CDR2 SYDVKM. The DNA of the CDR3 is TGTGCCAGCACGTCTTATTCCGGAGGGGGGAGCAATCAGCCCCAGCATTTT. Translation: CASTSYSGGGSNQPQHF.

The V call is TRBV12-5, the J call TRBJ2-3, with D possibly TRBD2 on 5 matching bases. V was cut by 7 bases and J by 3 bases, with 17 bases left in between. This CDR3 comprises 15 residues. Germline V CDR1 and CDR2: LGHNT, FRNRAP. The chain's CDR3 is CASAPGQRLTDTQYF. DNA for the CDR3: TGTGCTAGTGCCCCCGGGCAGCGGCTGACAGATACGCAGTATTTT. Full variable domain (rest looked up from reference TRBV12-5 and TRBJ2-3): DARVTQTPRHKVTEMGQEVTMRCQPILGHNTVFWYRQTMMQGLELLAYFRNRAPLDDSGMPKDRFSAEMPDATLATLKIQPSEPRDSAVYFCASAPGQRLTDTQYFGPGTRLTVL.

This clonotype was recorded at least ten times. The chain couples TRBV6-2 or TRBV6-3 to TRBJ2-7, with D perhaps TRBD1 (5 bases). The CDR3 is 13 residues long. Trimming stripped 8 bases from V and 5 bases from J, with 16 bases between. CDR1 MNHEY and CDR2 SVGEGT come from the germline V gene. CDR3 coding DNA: TGTGCCAGCGCCCAGGGCGGTCCCGACGAGCAGTACGTC. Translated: CASAQGGPDEQYV.

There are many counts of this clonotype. Here the CDR3 reads CASSIQGGDGGYTF. Here the CDR3 DNA reads TGCGCCAGCAGCATACAGGGGGGAGACGGCGGCTACACCTTC. The chain carries TRBV5-1 and TRBJ1-2, with 8 bases fitting TRBD1. Germline CDR1 is SGHRS and CDR2 is YFSETQ. CDR3 length equals 14 residues. The V gene end was trimmed by 4 bases and the J gene end by 8 bases; junction bases not matched to a gene: 10.

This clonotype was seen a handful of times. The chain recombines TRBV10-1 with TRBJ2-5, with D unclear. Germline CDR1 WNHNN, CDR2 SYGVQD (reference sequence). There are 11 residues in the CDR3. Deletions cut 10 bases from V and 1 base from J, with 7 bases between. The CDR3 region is CAIASQETQYF. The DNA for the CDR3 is TGCGCCATTGCTTCCCAAGAGACCCAGTACTTC.

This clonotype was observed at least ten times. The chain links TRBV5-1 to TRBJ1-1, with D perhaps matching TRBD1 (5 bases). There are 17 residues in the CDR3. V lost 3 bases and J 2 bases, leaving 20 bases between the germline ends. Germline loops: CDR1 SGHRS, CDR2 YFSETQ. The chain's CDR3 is CASSSPTGDRGNTEAFF. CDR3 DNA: TGCGCCAGCAGCTCCCCGACGGGGGACCGCGGTAACACTGAAGCTTTCTTT.

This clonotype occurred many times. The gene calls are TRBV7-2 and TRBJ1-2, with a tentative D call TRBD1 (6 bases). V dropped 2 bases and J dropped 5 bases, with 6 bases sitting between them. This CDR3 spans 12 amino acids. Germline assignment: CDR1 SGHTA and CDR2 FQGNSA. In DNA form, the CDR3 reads TGTGCCAGCAGCTTACAGGGGTATGGCTACACCTTC. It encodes CASSLQGYGYTF.

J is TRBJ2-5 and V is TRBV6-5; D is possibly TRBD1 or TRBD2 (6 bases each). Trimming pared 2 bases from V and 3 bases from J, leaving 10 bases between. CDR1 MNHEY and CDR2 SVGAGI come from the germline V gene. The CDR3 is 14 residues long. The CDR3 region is CASSYGGTKETQYF. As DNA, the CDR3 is TGTGCCAGCAGTTACGGGGGGACAAAAGAGACCCAGTACTTC.

In DNA, the CDR3 is TGTGCCATTTCCGGGACAGGGGGGATTGCGAACACCGGGGAGCTGTTTTTT. Protein product: CAISGTGGIANTGELFF. This rearrangement joins TRBV10-3 to TRBJ2-2; TRBD1 aligns across 11 bases. The CDR3 sequence is 17 residues long. V lost 9 bases, J lost 0 bases, and 9 bases stayed unmatched. Germline V gene sequence: CDR1 ENHRY, CDR2 SYGVKD.

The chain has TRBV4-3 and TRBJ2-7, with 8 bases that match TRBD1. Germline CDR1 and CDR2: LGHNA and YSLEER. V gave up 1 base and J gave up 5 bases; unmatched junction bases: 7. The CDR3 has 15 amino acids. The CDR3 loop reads CASSQGPQGANEQYF. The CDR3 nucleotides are TGCGCCAGCAGCCAAGGCCCTCAGGGGGCGAACGAGCAGTACTTC.

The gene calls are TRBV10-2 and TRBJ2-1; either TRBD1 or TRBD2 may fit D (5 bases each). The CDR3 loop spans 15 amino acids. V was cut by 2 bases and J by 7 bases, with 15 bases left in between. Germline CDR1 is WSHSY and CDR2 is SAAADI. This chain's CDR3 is CASSERAGTANEQFF. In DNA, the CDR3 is TGCGCCAGCAGTGAGAGGGCCGGGACCGCAAATGAGCAGTTCTTC.

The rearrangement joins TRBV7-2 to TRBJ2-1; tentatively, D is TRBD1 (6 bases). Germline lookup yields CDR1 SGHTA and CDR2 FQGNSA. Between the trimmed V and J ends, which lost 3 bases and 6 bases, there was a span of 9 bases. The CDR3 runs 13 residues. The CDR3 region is CASSFGQSNEQFF. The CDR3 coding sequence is TGTGCCAGCAGCTTTGGACAGAGCAATGAGCAGTTCTTC.

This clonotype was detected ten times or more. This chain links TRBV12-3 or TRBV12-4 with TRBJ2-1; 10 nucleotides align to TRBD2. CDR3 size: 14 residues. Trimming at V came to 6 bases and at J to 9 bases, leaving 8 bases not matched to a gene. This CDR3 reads CASSNSGGAIEQFF. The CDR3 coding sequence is TGTGCCAGCAGCAACAGCGGGGGGGCAATTGAGCAGTTCTTC.